Listed here are 6 T cell receptor beta chains from one sample, sequenced in a study of identical twins. TCRdb ran MiXCR on the 5' RACE reads and lists one entry per CDR3 protein. The table lists approximately 590,000 distinct CDR3 sequences, over 8.5% of them singletons, with around 3% in the top ten. These same records also appear under a second study, on yellow fever vaccine responses in identical twins.

The sequencing sample was made of PBMCs. The receptors stem from a woman in her late teens or twenties in good health.

This clonotype showed up just a few times. This sequence joins TRBV7-2 and TRBJ2-1; TRBD1 matches at 8 bases. The germline CDR1 and CDR2 sequences are SGHTA and FQGNSA. With V trimmed by 1 base and J by 8 bases, 7 bases remained unmatched. The CDR3 spans 15 residues. CDR3 residues: CASSLGGTGVDEQFF. The CDR3 bases are TGTGCCAGCAGCTTAGGGGGGACAGGAGTGGATGAGCAGTTCTTC.

This clonotype has only a few counts. The chain couples TRBV11-2 to TRBJ2-1; maybe TRBD2 (5 bases). Trimming shortened V by 1 base and J by 8 bases, and 12 bases separated the two germline ends. The CDR3 is 14 residues long. Germline CDR1 SGHAT, CDR2 FQNNGV. The CDR3 bases are TGTGCCAGCAGCTTAGGGGCGGGCGTCGATGAGCAGTTCTTC. It is translated as CASSLGAGVDEQFF.

This clonotype has at least ten counts. The V gene is TRBV4-2, the J gene TRBJ1-1; TRBD1 is a possible D gene (6 bases). This CDR3 is built from 14 residues. V dropped 0 bases and J dropped 2 bases, with 7 bases sitting between them. CDR1 and CDR2 (germline): LGHNA, YNFKEQ. The CDR3 sequence is CASSQDGTNTEAFF. The CDR3 DNA reads as TGTGCCAGCAGCCAAGATGGGACAAACACTGAAGCTTTCTTT.

The chain joins TRBV15 to TRBJ2-7; the match to TRBD1 covers 11 bases. In germline, CDR1 is LNHNV, CDR2 YYDKDF (reference sequence). This CDR3 has 14 amino acids. The J segment lost 5 bases and the V segment lost 5 bases, leaving 5 bases of the junction unmatched. CDR3 bases: TGTGCCACCAGCCCGGACAGGGGGCCGGACGAGCAGTACTTC. Residues: CATSPDRGPDEQYF. Together with reference TRBV15 and TRBJ2-7, the CDR3 gives the full variable domain: DAMVIQNPRYQVTQFGKPVTLSCSQTLNHNVMYWYQQKSSQAPKLLFHYYDKDFNNEADTPDNFQSRRPNTSFCFLDIRSPGLGDTAMYLCATSPDRGPDEQYFGPGTRLTVT.

This clonotype was counted a few times. The V and J genes are TRBV10-3 and TRBJ2-3, with TRBD2 matching 10 bases. Germline V lookup: CDR1 ENHRY, CDR2 SYGVKD. V trimming: 3 bases; J trimming: 5 bases; junction bases outside the gene matches: 8. The CDR3 runs 16 residues. The CDR3: CAISESGRGGGDTQYF. CDR3 coding DNA: TGTGCCATCAGTGAAAGCGGGAGGGGCGGTGGAGATACGCAGTATTTT.

Notes on this clonotype: Germline is not matched at one junction end, which may reflect a read error. J is TRBJ2-2 and V is TRBV29-1, with D perhaps matching TRBD1 or TRBD2 (5 bases each). This CDR3 region has 14 residues. Per germline, CDR1 SQVTM and CDR2 ANQGSEA. The CDR3 region is CSVDPGTVTGELVF. The DNA of the CDR3 is TGCAGCGTTGACCCCGGGACGGTCACCGGGGAGCTGGTTTTT.